The source of this T cell receptor beta chain is a study of identical twins. Overall study results and limits: Whereas memory repertoires showed no such difference, abundant cord blood beta clonotypes carried fewer insertions. Beta out-of-frame sequences displayed a weaker excess of sharing between twins.

The CDR3 totals 16 residues. Through template switching, a universal primer site was introduced, and the cDNA contained unique molecular identifiers. TCRdb fed the 5' RACE reads into MiXCR, producing one record per CDR3 protein. The sample gives around 960,000 distinct CDR3 sequences, roughly an eighth of which show up once; around 1.5% is in the top ten. On this clonotype: Its specificity is unknown.

The same data also went into a second study, on yellow fever vaccine responses in identical twins.

V is TRBV21-1 and J is TRBJ2-6; the table names TRBD1, a call not compared with the DNA. TRBV21-1 is designated a pseudogene. This TCR derives from a woman younger than 35 in good health. The sequenced material came from PBMCs. The CDR3 region is CASSKAGTSGANVLTF. DNA for the CDR3: TGTGCCAGCAGCAAAGCCGGGACAAGTGGGGCCAACGTCCTGACTTTC.